This TCR beta chain was profiled in a study of beta chain features in type 1 diabetes. The V gene lost 5 bases and the J gene lost 1 base, with 15 bases spanning the gap. CDR1 is SEHNR, CDR2 FQNEAQ, per germline (reference sequence). The CDR3 loop spans 15 amino acids. Every isolated RNA sample was fully reverse transcribed, so sequencing captured expressed TCRB transcripts. The table came from immunoSEQ multiplex PCR; TCRdb's copy has only in-frame clones and leaves some out. The sample carries 970,000 or so clones, 15% to 20% recorded once. This clone was seen only a few times. Sequenced: naive CD4+ T cells from blood. The sequence derives from a woman aged 18 to 35 in good health. The J gene is TRBJ2-7, the V gene TRBV7-9; D not certain. CDR3 in DNA: TGTGCCAGCAGCCAAGGGAACAGTGGATCCTACGAGCAGTACTTC. Its protein product is CASSQGNSGSYEQYF.